The rows below give T cell receptor beta chains drawn from one sample of a study of CD8 T cells in ankylosing spondylitis. TCRdb recomputed calls from the 5' RACE reads with MiXCR, one row per CDR3 protein. The sample records about 350,000 distinct CDR3 sequences, roughly 20% being singletons. The sequenced sample consisted of blood, either unsorted or a sorted T cell fraction (not recorded which). The receptors shown here come from a male donor with ankylosing spondylitis or in good health (not recorded which). The CDR3 runs from the conserved cysteine through the conserved F or W. The D gene is left open where the match is weak. Size is stated for part of the rows, as once, few or many counts, or as a class when the clone is expanded.

j_call | v_call | clone_size | d_call | cdr3_nt | cdr3_aa
TRBJ2-1 | TRBV20-1 | NA | NA | TGCAGTGCTAGAGAGATGGGCGACAATGAGCAGTTCTTC | CSAREMGDNEQFF
TRBJ1-6 | TRBV4-1 | NA | NA | TGCGCCAGCAGCCAAGAGGGCAGGGTTTCACCCCTCCACTTT | CASSQEGRVSPLHF
TRBJ2-1 | TRBV3-1 | few | NA | TGTGCCAGCAGCGAAAACAACCCGGAGGTGGACAATGAGCAGTTCTTC | CASSENNPEVDNEQFF
TRBJ2-7 | TRBV29-1 | NA | TRBD1 | TGCAGCGTTCTACTCCTAGATCGGACAGGCGAGCAGTACTTC | CSVLLLDRTGEQYF
TRBJ2-7 | TRBV3-1 | NA | NA | TGTGCCAGCAGCCAAGATCTGAGTTCCCGTGTCTACGAGCAGTACTTC | CASSQDLSSRVYEQYF
TRBJ2-7 | TRBV12-3/TRBV12-4 | few | TRBD1 | TGTGCCAGCAGTTTAGCGCTGACAGGGGTATCCCACGAGCAGTACTTC | CASSLALTGVSHEQYF
TRBJ1-1 | TRBV6-5 | NA | NA | TGTGCCAGCAGTTACCAGGTGGTTGGGGAAGCTTTCTTT | CASSYQVVGEAFF
TRBJ2-3 | TRBV12-3/TRBV12-4 | few | TRBD2 | TGTGCCAGCAGTTTATGGCTAGCGGATGGAGATACGCAGTATTTT | CASSLWLADGDTQYF
TRBJ2-5 | TRBV24-1 | NA | NA | TGTGCCACCAGTCGTGGCGGGAAAGAGACCCAGTACTTC | CATSRGGKETQYF
TRBJ1-2 | TRBV6-1 | few | NA | TGTGCCATGCAGGGCGGTTATGGCTACACCTTC | CAMQGGYGYTF
TRBJ2-5 | TRBV12-3/TRBV12-4 | many | NA | TGTGCCAGCAGTTTAGTAGGCAGCCAAGAGACCCAGTACTTC | CASSLVGSQETQYF
TRBJ1-1 | TRBV7-9 | NA | NA | TGTGCCAGCAACCTAGGGGGAACTGAAGCTTTCTTT | CASNLGGTEAFF
TRBJ2-7 | TRBV27 | few | NA | TGTGCCAGCAGTTTAGGGGCCGGGAGCTCCTACGAGCAGTACTTC | CASSLGAGSSYEQYF
TRBJ2-7 | TRBV2 | NA | TRBD2 | TGTGCCAGCAGGATAACTAGCGGGGGCCCCTACGGGCAGTACTTC | CASRITSGGPYGQYF
TRBJ2-3 | TRBV5-1 | many | NA | TGCGCCAGCAGCTTCACTGAAGATACGCAGTATTTT | CASSFTEDTQYF
TRBJ2-2 | TRBV9 | few | NA | TGTGCCAGCTCCGCGGGGTCCGGGGAGCTGTTTTTT | CASSAGSGELFF
TRBJ2-7 | TRBV6-6 | NA | NA | TGTGCCAGCAGTTACCGCGTGGGGGAGCAGTACTTC | CASSYRVGEQYF
TRBJ2-7 | TRBV4-2 | NA | NA | TGTGCCAGCAGCCAGGGGGGGCACGAGCAGTACTTC | CASSQGGHEQYF
TRBJ2-2 | TRBV6-1 | few | NA | TGTGCCAGCAGTCCCCGGACTTCACCGGAGGAGCTGTTTTTT | CASSPRTSPEELFF
TRBJ2-1 | TRBV9 | many | TRBD2 | TGCGCCAGCAGCTCCGGGGGGGCCTACAATGAGCAGTTCTTC | CASSSGGAYNEQFF
TRBJ2-1 | TRBV7-9 | few | NA | TGTGCCAGCAGACCTGACACCCACAATGAGCAGTTCTTC | CASRPDTHNEQFF
TRBJ2-2 | TRBV20-1 | few | NA | TGCAGTGCTAGAGAGTTGGGGGACCCAACGAACACCGGGGAGCTGTTTTTT | CSARELGDPTNTGELFF
TRBJ2-1 | TRBV28 | NA | NA | TGTGCCAGCAGTTCACTTGCCGGGGAGGATGAGAATGAGCAGTTCTTC | CASSSLAGEDENEQFF
TRBJ2-2 | TRBV11-2 | NA | NA | TGTGCCAGCAGCCCCCCCGGGTGGAGGTCCGACACCGGGGAGCTGTTTTTT | CASSPPGWRSDTGELFF
TRBJ2-7 | TRBV12-3/TRBV12-4 | many | NA | TGTGCCAGCAGGGCAATAGGTTACGAGCAGTACTTC | CASRAIGYEQYF
TRBJ2-5 | TRBV12-3/TRBV12-4 | NA | TRBD2 | TGTGCCAGCAGTCCTAGCGGGGGGAGTGAGACCCAGTACTTC | CASSPSGGSETQYF